These 24 T cell receptor beta chains were sequenced from one sample in a study of cytomegalovirus exposure and HLA in healthy donors. Libraries were prepared by immunoSEQ multiplex PCR; TCRdb keeps only in-frame clonotypes and omits some of them. The sample shows tens of thousands of clones, roughly 93% of them seen only once. The specimen sequenced was PBMCs. The receptor set was obtained from a woman aged 25 to 39 in good health and CMV-seronegative.

The rearrangement links TRBV7-9 to TRBJ2-1, with 16 positions matching TRBD2. Trimming cost V 5 bases and J 9 bases; bases outside gene matches: 7. Germline assignment: CDR1 SEHNR and CDR2 FQNEAQ (reference sequence). This CDR3 region has 16 residues. CDR3 in amino acids: CASSRGLAGGPGEQFF. The CDR3 DNA reads TGTGCCAGCAGCCGGGGACTAGCGGGAGGGCCCGGTGAGCAGTTCTTC.

CDR3: CASSRIAGADYNEQFF. In nucleotides, the CDR3 is TGCGCCAGCAGCCGAATAGCGGGGGCTGACTACAATGAGCAGTTCTTC. The chain is built from TRBV4-3 and TRBJ2-1; 9 bases fit TRBD2. Trimming took 4 bases from V and 3 from J; bases not matched to a gene: 7. Germline CDR1 LGHNA, CDR2 YSLEER. The CDR3 sequence is 16 residues long.

The rearrangement links TRBV6-6 to TRBJ1-5, with a possible D match to TRBD1 (5 bases). Trimming shortened V by 7 bases and J by 3 bases, and 16 bases separated the two germline ends. The germline V gene encodes CDR1 MNHNY and CDR2 SVGAGI (reference sequence). The CDR3 is made up of 15 amino acids. The CDR3 is CASISGLGDNQPQHF. CDR3 nucleotide sequence: TGTGCCAGCATTTCTGGCCTAGGGGACAATCAGCCCCAGCATTTT.

The rearrangement uses TRBV19 and TRBJ2-7; D remains unclear. The germline V gene has CDR1 LNHDA and CDR2 SQIVND (reference sequence). The CDR3 consists of 11 residues. V was cut by 1 base and J by 8 bases, with 6 bases left in between. The CDR3, as DNA: TGTGCCAGTAGTATAGGGAGAAAGCAGTACTTC. Its translation: CASSIGRKQYF.

This chain joins TRBV7-9 and TRBJ1-2; 7 positions match TRBD1. Losses at the gene ends were 3 bases for V and 2 bases for J; bases not matched to a gene: 12. This CDR3 has 17 residues. The germline V gene encodes CDR1 SEHNR and CDR2 FQNEAQ (reference sequence). CDR3 sequence reads: CASSFPLPDRSNYGYTF. CDR3 in DNA: TGTGCCAGCAGCTTTCCGCTCCCGGACAGGTCGAACTATGGCTACACCTTC.

This clone was detected only once. The V call is TRBV19, the J call TRBJ1-5; maybe TRBD1 (5 bases). The CDR3 consists of 12 residues. Germline V lookup: CDR1 LNHDA, CDR2 SQIVND (reference sequence). V was trimmed by 6 bases and J by 16 bases, leaving 19 bases between them. CDR3 residues: CASSPHLGLGHF. CDR3 bases: TGTGCCAGTAGCCCTCACCTGGGACTGGGACATTTT.

This chain's CDR3 is CASSHGTGSSPYGYTF. CDR3 coding DNA: TGTGCCAGCAGTCACGGGACAGGGTCAAGCCCTTATGGCTACACCTTC. The chain links TRBV6-6 to TRBJ1-2; 9 bases match TRBD1. The CDR3 runs to 16 residues. Germline V gene data show CDR1 as MNHNY and CDR2 as SVGAGI (reference sequence). V lost 5 bases to trimming and J lost 5 bases; unmatched junction nucleotides: 12.

This chain connects TRBV6-4 to TRBJ2-2, with TRBD1 as a possible D gene (7 bases). The germline V gene encodes CDR1 MRHNA and CDR2 SNTAGT. CDR3 length equals 14 residues. The ends were cut back, 3 bases at V and 5 bases at J, with 10 bases in the middle. CDR3 sequence (DNA): TGTGCCAGCAGTGAGGCAGGGGGGACCGGGGAGCTGTTTTTT. It yields the protein CASSEAGGTGELFF.

J is TRBJ1-4 and V is TRBV7-6; a possible D gene is TRBD1 (6 bases). The CDR3 extends over 13 amino acids. Trimming removed 4 bases from V and 8 bases from J, with 11 bases in between. CDR1 is SGHVS, CDR2 FNYEAQ, per germline. The chain's CDR3 is CASSSNRVEKLFF. Written as DNA, the CDR3 is TGTGCCAGCAGCTCAAACAGGGTAGAAAAACTGTTTTTT. Filled out from reference TRBV7-6 and TRBJ1-4, the complete variable domain reads GAGVSQSPRYKVTKRGQDVALRCDPISGHVSLYWYRQALGQGPEFLTYFNYEAQQDKSGLPNDRFSAERPEGSISTLTIQRTEQRDSAMYRCASSSNRVEKLFFGSGTQLSVL.

The chain couples TRBV28 to TRBJ1-2; 7 positions match TRBD1. With 6 bases clipped from V and 2 bases from J, the junction kept 18 bases outside the gene matches. The CDR3 loop spans 18 amino acids. Germline V gene lookup returns CDR1 MDHEN and CDR2 SYDVKM. The CDR3 protein is CASSLTGDFSYQNYGYTF. The CDR3 nucleotides are TGTGCCAGCAGCCTTACAGGGGACTTTTCCTACCAGAACTATGGCTACACCTTC.

V usage is TRBV6-1 and J usage is TRBJ2-7; 13 bases are a match to TRBD2. The germline gives CDR1 MNHNS, CDR2 SASEGT. The length of the CDR3 is 14 residues. V lost 8 bases, J lost 1 base, and 2 bases stayed unmatched. Here the CDR3 DNA reads TGTGCCAGCCGGACTAGCGGGGGTTCCTACGAGCAGTACTTC. As protein: CASRTSGGSYEQYF.

The chain is built from TRBV7-2 and TRBJ2-7; D gene unclear. With 3 bases removed from V and 7 bases from J, the gap between germline ends came to 7 bases. CDR1 SGHTA and CDR2 FQGNSA come from the germline V gene. The CDR3 spans 11 residues. This CDR3 is CASSFKKEQYF. DNA for the CDR3: TGTGCCAGCAGCTTTAAAAAAGAGCAGTACTTC.

J is TRBJ2-1 and V is TRBV27, with 8 bases matching TRBD2. J gave up 7 bases and V 0 bases, and 11 bases lay outside the gene matches. Germline V gene lookup returns CDR1 MNHEY and CDR2 SMNVEV (reference sequence). This CDR3 has 17 amino acids. For the CDR3, the DNA is TGTGCCAGCAGTTTATCCCTAACGGGAGGGCCGGGGAATGAGCAGTTCTTC. This encodes CASSLSLTGGPGNEQFF.

The genes are TRBV28 and TRBJ1-3; 7 bases agree with TRBD1. This CDR3 is 16 amino acids long. V dropped 2 bases and J dropped 3; count of bases not matched to a gene: 7. Germline V gene data show CDR1 as MDHEN and CDR2 as SYDVKM. The CDR3 loop reads CASSLKGTVHGNTIYF. As DNA, the CDR3 is TGTGCCAGCAGTTTAAAGGGGACAGTTCATGGAAACACCATATATTTT.

V gene TRBV2 combines with J gene TRBJ2-1; TRBD1 agrees at 7 bases. The V gene end was trimmed by 0 bases and the J gene end by 3 bases; junction bases not matched to a gene: 2. The CDR3 spans 15 residues. Germline V gives CDR1 SNHLY, CDR2 FYNNEI. The CDR3 reads CASSEAGDSYNEQFF. The CDR3 DNA is TGTGCCAGCAGTGAAGCGGGGGACAGCTACAATGAGCAGTTCTTC.

This chain links TRBV27 with TRBJ2-6; no reliable D call. Per germline, CDR1 MNHEY and CDR2 SMNVEV (reference sequence). Between the trimmed V and J ends, which lost 6 bases and 0 bases, there was a span of 9 bases. The CDR3 consists of 15 residues. CDR3 coding DNA: TGTGCCAGCAGCTCAGGTGGCTCTGGGGCCAACGTCCTGACTTTC. Translating it yields CASSSGGSGANVLTF.

This chain uses TRBV30 with TRBJ1-1, with D possibly TRBD1 on 6 matching bases. Trimming cost V 4 bases and J 2 bases, with 14 bases left between them. The CDR3 is 14 amino acids. The germline V gene encodes CDR1 GTSNPN and CDR2 SVGIG (reference sequence). CDR3 sequence (DNA): TGTGCCTGGAATGCCGGGACAAAAAACACTGAAGCTTTCTTT. Translation: CAWNAGTKNTEAFF.

V usage is TRBV7-9 and J usage is TRBJ2-2; maybe TRBD1 (5 bases). Between the trimmed V and J ends, which lost 1 base and 4 bases, there was a span of 7 bases. This CDR3 has 14 residues. Germline CDR1 is SEHNR and CDR2 is FQNEAQ (reference sequence). CDR3 nucleotide sequence: TGTGCCAGCAGCTTAGGGGGCGTCACCGGGGAGCTGTTTTTT. Residues: CASSLGGVTGELFF. The whole variable domain, filled in from reference TRBV7-9 and TRBJ2-2, reads DTGVSQNPRHKITKRGQNVTFRCDPISEHNRLYWYRQTLGQGPEFLTYFQNEAQLEKSRLLSDRFSAERPKGSFSTLEIQRTEQGDSAMYLCASSLGGVTGELFFGEGSRLTVL.

This sequence joins TRBV28 and TRBJ1-5, with a weak D call TRBD1 (6 bases). The CDR3 has 16 residues. V lost 7 bases to trimming and J lost 0 bases, with 16 bases between them. The germline V gene encodes CDR1 MDHEN and CDR2 SYDVKM. CDR3 DNA sequence: TGTGCCAGCAAATCGGACAGCTATTATAGCAATCAGCCCCAGCATTTT. Translation gives CASKSDSYYSNQPQHF.

The rearrangement joins TRBV27 to TRBJ1-6; 11 positions agree with TRBD1. Trimming at V came to 5 bases and at J to 9 bases, leaving 6 bases not matched to a gene. This CDR3 comprises 15 residues. Per the germline V gene, CDR1 is MNHEY and CDR2 is SMNVEV (reference sequence). CDR3 nucleotides: TGTGCCAGCAGTGGGACAGGGGGATACAGTTCACCCCTCCACTTT. Its translation is CASSGTGGYSSPLHF.

In this sample, this clone turned up once. The J gene is TRBJ2-5, the V gene TRBV7-3; 7 nucleotides match TRBD2. V lost 5 bases, J lost 5 bases, and 5 bases stayed unmatched. Looked up from germline, CDR1 is SGHTA and CDR2 is FQGTGA. This CDR3 spans 13 amino acids. The CDR3 here is CASSLSGWETQYF. As DNA, the CDR3 is TGTGCCAGCAGCCTTAGCGGGTGGGAGACCCAGTACTTC.

V is TRBV5-1 and J is TRBJ1-2; D might be TRBD1 (6 bases). V lost 4 bases and J lost 9, with 16 bases in between. The CDR3 covers 13 residues. Germline V gene sequence: CDR1 SGHRS, CDR2 YFSETQ. This chain's CDR3 is CASSIRQADSYTF. The CDR3 DNA sequence: TGCGCCAGCAGCATTAGACAGGCTGATAGCTACACCTTC.

This rearrangement joins TRBV4-3 to TRBJ2-1; D uncertain. Germline CDR1 LGHNA, CDR2 YSLEER. This CDR3 contains 12 residues. The V end lost 1 base, the J end lost 8 bases, and 6 bases lay between the germline ends. CDR3 sequence reads: CASSQAGHEQFF. In nucleotides, the CDR3 is TGCGCCAGCAGCCAAGCTGGGCATGAGCAGTTCTTC.

The chain joins TRBV12-5 to TRBJ2-1, with 8 bases identical to TRBD2. V was clipped by 2 bases and J by 4 bases; unmatched bases: 7. CDR1 is LGHNT, CDR2 FRNRAP, per germline. The CDR3 extends over 16 amino acids. CDR3: CASGLPGTRKYNEQFF. CDR3 nucleotides: TGTGCTAGTGGTTTGCCCGGGACTAGAAAATACAATGAGCAGTTCTTC. Full variable domain (missing parts from reference TRBV12-5 and TRBJ2-1): DARVTQTPRHKVTEMGQEVTMRCQPILGHNTVFWYRQTMMQGLELLAYFRNRAPLDDSGMPKDRFSAEMPDATLATLKIQPSEPRDSAVYFCASGLPGTRKYNEQFFGPGTRLTVL.